What follows are 18 T cell receptor beta chains derived from one specimen sequenced in a study of blood T cell repertoires in COVID-19. Only in-frame clones appear in the TCRdb table, and some are missing; sequencing was by immunoSEQ multiplex PCR. This table holds roughly 290,000 clones, approximately 90% found once. The sequencing sample was made of peripheral blood. Source of these receptors: a man aged 25-40 years with acute or convalescent COVID-19.

The chain recombines TRBV5-1 with TRBJ2-1; D not certain. The CDR3 contains 15 residues. Per the germline V gene, CDR1 is SGHRS and CDR2 is YFSETQ. With 4 bases removed from V and 0 bases from J, the gap between germline ends came to 11 bases. The CDR3 loop reads CASSPALSSYNEQFF. CDR3 nucleotide sequence: TGCGCCAGCAGCCCTGCCTTGAGCTCCTACAATGAGCAGTTCTTC.

CDR3: CASSLGRGVGQHNEQFF. The CDR3, as DNA: TGTGCCAGCAGCTTAGGCAGGGGAGTCGGACAACACAATGAGCAGTTCTTC. This chain joins TRBV7-9 and TRBJ2-1, with a weak D call TRBD1 (6 bases). Trimming cost V 1 base and J 5 bases, with 18 bases left between them. The germline V gene has CDR1 SEHNR and CDR2 FQNEAQ (reference sequence). CDR3 length: 17 amino acids.

The chain is built from TRBV21-1 and TRBJ1-3; the tabulated D call, TRBD1, remains unverified against the DNA. TRBV21-1 is a pseudogene segment. The CDR3 consists of 16 residues. The DNA for the CDR3 is TGTGCCAGCAGCCCTCGGACAGGGGAGACTGGAAACACCATATATTTT. Its protein is CASSPRTGETGNTIYF.

The gene calls are TRBV19 and TRBJ1-2, with no clear D. The germline V gene has CDR1 LNHDA and CDR2 SQIVND (reference sequence). The CDR3 has 11 amino acids. V was trimmed by 4 bases and J by 6 bases, leaving 6 bases between them. In DNA, the CDR3 is TGTGCCAGTAGTACGTTCGATGGCTACACCTTC. As protein: CASSTFDGYTF.

The V and J genes are TRBV29-1 and TRBJ2-3, with 9 bases matching TRBD1. This CDR3 comprises 14 residues. Germline loops: CDR1 SQVTM, CDR2 ANQGSEA. Written as DNA, the CDR3 is TGCAGTGACAGGGGGGGAGGGAGAACAGATACGCAGTATTTT. Translated: CSDRGGGRTDTQYF.

The V and J genes are TRBV15 and TRBJ2-2; the D gene is possibly TRBD1 (6 bases). Per germline, CDR1 LNHNV and CDR2 YYDKDF (reference sequence). The ends were cut back, 2 bases at V and 2 bases at J, with 15 bases in the middle. The CDR3 has 17 amino acids. The CDR3 loop is CATSRSGQGNNTGELFF. Here the CDR3 DNA reads TGTGCCACCAGCAGAAGCGGCCAGGGGAACAACACCGGGGAGCTGTTTTTT.

This clone was recorded once. The gene calls are TRBV5-1 and TRBJ2-5; 14 bases map to TRBD2. Germline-derived CDR1 and CDR2 are SGHRS and YFSETQ. V shed 4 bases, J shed 8 bases, and the junction held 13 bases outside the gene matches. There are 17 residues in the CDR3. DNA of the CDR3: TGCGCCAGCAGCGAGGGGACTAGCGGGAGAGCCACAGACACCCAGTACTTC. Amino acid sequence: CASSEGTSGRATDTQYF.

The V and J genes are TRBV5-1 and TRBJ1-1, with D possibly matching TRBD1 (5 bases). Germline CDR1 SGHRS, CDR2 YFSETQ. The CDR3 is 11 amino acids. The V and J ends lost 2 bases and 7 bases respectively, with 6 bases between them. CDR3 DNA sequence: TGCGCCAGCAGCTTCGGGGGTGAAGCTTTCTTT. Protein: CASSFGGEAFF.

This chain joins TRBV2 and TRBJ2-3; the match to TRBD2 covers 12 bases. CDR3 length equals 17 residues. V was pared by 3 bases and J by 0 bases, with 4 bases of the junction left unmatched. The germline V gene has CDR1 SNHLY and CDR2 FYNNEI. DNA of the CDR3: TGTGCCAGCAGTGAGACTAGCGGGAGAGGTAGCACAGATACGCAGTATTTT. Encoded protein: CASSETSGRGSTDTQYF.

The sample holds a few counts of this clone. The chain uses TRBV28 and TRBJ2-6, with TRBD1 matching 7 bases. Per germline, CDR1 MDHEN and CDR2 SYDVKM. This CDR3 has 15 amino acids. After removal of 5 bases from V and 2 bases from J, the junction contained 3 bases not matched to a gene. The CDR3 coding sequence is TGTGCCAGCAGTCTAGGGGGCGCTGGGGCCAACGTCCTGACTTTC. Amino acids: CASSLGGAGANVLTF.

The chain recombines TRBV10-1 with TRBJ2-7; D might be TRBD1 (6 bases). V lost 2 bases to trimming and J lost 2 bases, with 10 bases between them. This CDR3 comprises 14 residues. Germline CDR1 and CDR2: WNHNN and SYGVQD (reference sequence). Here the CDR3 DNA reads TGCGCCAGCAGTGAGGGCAGGGGACCCTACGAGCAGTACTTC. Translation: CASSEGRGPYEQYF.

The genes are TRBV6-5 and TRBJ2-1; TRBD1 matches 8 bases. The V segment lost 2 bases and the J segment 7 bases; nucleotides outside the gene matches: 7. CDR3 length: 15 amino acids. Germline loops: CDR1 MNHEY, CDR2 SVGAGI. CDR3 protein: CASSYQGALRNEQFF. As DNA, the CDR3 is TGTGCCAGCAGTTACCAGGGGGCGCTCAGGAATGAGCAGTTCTTC.

This chain links TRBV7-8 with TRBJ2-3; D is perhaps TRBD1 (5 bases). The CDR3 sequence is 14 residues long. CDR1 is SGHVS, CDR2 FQNEAQ, per germline. V was clipped by 3 bases and J by 9 bases, with 16 bases between them. In nucleotides, the CDR3 is TGTGCCAGCAGCTTTTCTTCTTTCAGGGAAACGCAGTATTTT. Its protein is CASSFSSFRETQYF. The full variable domain, rest sourced from reference TRBV7-8 and TRBJ2-3, is GAGVSQSPRYKVAKRGQDVALRCDPISGHVSLFWYQQALGQGPEFLTYFQNEAQLDKSGLPSDRFFAERPEGSVSTLKIQRTQQEDSAVYLCASSFSSFRETQYFGPGTRLTVL.

V is TRBV5-1 and J is TRBJ1-3; D remains ambiguous. Germline assignment: CDR1 SGHRS and CDR2 YFSETQ. V was shortened by 0 bases and J by 2 bases, with 6 bases between the two germline ends. CDR3 length: 14 residues. The chain's CDR3 is CASSLGTAGNTIYF. In DNA form, the CDR3 reads TGCGCCAGCAGCTTGGGCACAGCTGGAAACACCATATATTTT.

The gene calls are TRBV27 and TRBJ1-1; 10 bases are a match to TRBD1. Germline loops: CDR1 MNHEY, CDR2 SMNVEV (reference sequence). With V trimmed by 4 bases and J by 4 bases, 6 bases remained unmatched. CDR3 size: 15 residues. The CDR3: CASSSSGTGVTEAFF. CDR3 bases: TGTGCCAGCAGTTCCTCCGGGACAGGGGTCACTGAAGCTTTCTTT.

The rearrangement uses TRBV18 and TRBJ1-5; 9 bases map to TRBD1. Germline V gene data show CDR1 as KGHSH and CDR2 as LQKENI. The V and J ends lost 2 bases and 4 bases, in that order; junction bases with no gene match: 12. This CDR3 spans 18 amino acids. CDR3 loop: CASSPAGTGPVGNQPQHF. The CDR3 DNA is TGTGCCAGCTCACCAGCCGGGACAGGGCCAGTTGGTAATCAGCCCCAGCATTTT.

This chain connects TRBV2 to TRBJ1-1; a weak D match, TRBD1 (5 bases). V lost 7 bases and J 4 bases, leaving 16 bases between the germline ends. In germline, CDR1 is SNHLY, CDR2 FYNNEI. The CDR3 extends over 14 amino acids. The CDR3 DNA follows: TGTGCCAGCATCCTCAGGGAAAGGAGCACTGAAGCTTTCTTT. Translating it yields CASILRERSTEAFF.

Only one count was recorded for this clone. This chain's CDR3 is CASSQWQREDTGELFF. The DNA of the CDR3 is TGTGCCAGCAGCCAATGGCAGCGGGAGGACACCGGGGAGCTGTTTTTT. The chain couples TRBV3-1 (or the pseudogene TRBV3-2) to TRBJ2-2; 9 nucleotides agree with TRBD2. The CDR3 extends over 16 amino acids. Germline V lookup: CDR1 LGHDT, CDR2 YNNKEL (reference sequence). Unmatched junction bases numbered 4, after V lost 2 bases and J lost 3 bases.